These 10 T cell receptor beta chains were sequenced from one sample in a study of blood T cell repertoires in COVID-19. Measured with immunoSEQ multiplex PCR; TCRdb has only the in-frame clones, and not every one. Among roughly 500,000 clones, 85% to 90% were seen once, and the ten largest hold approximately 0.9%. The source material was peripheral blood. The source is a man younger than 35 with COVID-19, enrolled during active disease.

The CDR3 DNA follows: TGTGCCAGCAGTGCGACTAGCGGGAGCCGGGATACGCAGTATTTT. Protein sequence: CASSATSGSRDTQYF. The rearrangement joins TRBV2 to TRBJ2-3, with TRBD2 identical over 12 bases. With 4 bases clipped from V and 6 bases from J, the junction kept 5 bases outside the gene matches. Germline V CDR1 and CDR2: SNHLY, FYNNEI. The CDR3 is 15 residues long.

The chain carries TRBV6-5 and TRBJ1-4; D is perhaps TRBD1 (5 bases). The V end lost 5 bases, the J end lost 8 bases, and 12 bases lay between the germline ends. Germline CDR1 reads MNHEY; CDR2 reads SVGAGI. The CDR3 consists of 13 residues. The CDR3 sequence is CASSIQRQEKLFF. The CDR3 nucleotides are TGTGCCAGCAGTATACAAAGACAGGAAAAACTGTTTTTT.

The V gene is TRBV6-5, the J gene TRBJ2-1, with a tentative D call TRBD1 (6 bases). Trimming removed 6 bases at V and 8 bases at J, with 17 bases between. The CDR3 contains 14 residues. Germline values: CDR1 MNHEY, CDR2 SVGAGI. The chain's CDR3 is CASRIDRQYDEQFF. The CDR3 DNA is TGTGCCAGCAGGATCGACAGGCAGTACGATGAGCAGTTCTTC.

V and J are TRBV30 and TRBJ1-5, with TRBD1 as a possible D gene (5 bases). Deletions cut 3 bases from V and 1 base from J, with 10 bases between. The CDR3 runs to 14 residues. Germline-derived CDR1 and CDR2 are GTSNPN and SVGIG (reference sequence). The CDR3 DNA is TGTGCCTGGAGCCAGGGCTTCAGCAATCAGCCCCAGCATTTT. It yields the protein CAWSQGFSNQPQHF.

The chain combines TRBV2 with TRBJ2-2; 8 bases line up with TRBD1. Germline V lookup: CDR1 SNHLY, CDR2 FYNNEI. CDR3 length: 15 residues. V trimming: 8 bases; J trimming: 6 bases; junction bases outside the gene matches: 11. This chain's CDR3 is CASCKDRVEAGELFF. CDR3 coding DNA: TGTGCCAGCTGTAAGGACAGGGTGGAGGCCGGGGAGCTGTTTTTT.

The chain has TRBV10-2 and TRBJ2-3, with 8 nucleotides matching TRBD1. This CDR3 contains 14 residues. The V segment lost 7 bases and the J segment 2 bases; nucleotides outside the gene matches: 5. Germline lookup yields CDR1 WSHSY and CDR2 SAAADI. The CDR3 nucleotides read TGCGCCAGCATCAGGGGGCATGTCACAGATACGCAGTATTTT. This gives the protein CASIRGHVTDTQYF.

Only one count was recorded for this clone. CDR3 sequence (DNA): TGTGCCAGTTCCCTAGGTTATCTCTACACCTTC. Protein product: CASSLGYLYTF. V gene TRBV19 combines with J gene TRBJ1-2; unclear D gene. The CDR3 is 11 residues long. V was shortened by 8 bases and J by 10 bases, with 14 bases between the two germline ends. Germline-derived CDR1 and CDR2 are LNHDA and SQIVND (reference sequence). Supplemented by reference TRBV19 and TRBJ1-2, the full variable domain reads DGGITQSPKYLFRKEGQNVTLSCEQNLNHDAMYWYRQDPGQGLRLIYYSQIVNDFQKGDIAEGYSVSREKKESFPLTVTSAQKNPTAFYLCASSLGYLYTFGSGTRLTVV.

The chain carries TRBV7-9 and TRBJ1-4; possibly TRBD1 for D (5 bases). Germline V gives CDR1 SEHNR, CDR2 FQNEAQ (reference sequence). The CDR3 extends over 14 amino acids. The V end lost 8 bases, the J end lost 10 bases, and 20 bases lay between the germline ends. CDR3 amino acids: CASHGGRPGGKLFF. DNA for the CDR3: TGTGCCAGCCACGGAGGCAGGCCGGGGGGAAAACTGTTTTTT.

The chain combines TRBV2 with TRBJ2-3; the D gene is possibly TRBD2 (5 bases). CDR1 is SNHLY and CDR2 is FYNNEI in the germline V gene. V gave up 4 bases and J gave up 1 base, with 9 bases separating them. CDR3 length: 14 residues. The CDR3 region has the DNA TGTGCCAGCAGTGTGGGTAGCGGCACAGATACGCAGTATTTT. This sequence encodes CASSVGSGTDTQYF.

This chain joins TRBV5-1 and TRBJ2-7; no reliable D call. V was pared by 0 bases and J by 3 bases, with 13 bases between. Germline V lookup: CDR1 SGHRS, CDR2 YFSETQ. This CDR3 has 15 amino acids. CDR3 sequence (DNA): TGCGCCAGCAGCTTGGCCCCAGGCCTCGACTACGAGCAGTACTTC. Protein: CASSLAPGLDYEQYF.